Below are 12 T cell receptor beta chains sequenced from a single sample in a study of blood T cell repertoires in COVID-19. The protocol was immunoSEQ multiplex PCR, while the TCRdb copy is restricted to in-frame clones and leaves out a portion. The profile covers some 220,000 clones, with around 85% appearing a single time and about 1.3% taken by the ten largest. The material sequenced was PBMCs or T cells enriched from blood (not recorded which). The receptors shown here come from a woman aged 40 to 50 with acute COVID-19.

The V gene is TRBV5-4, the J gene TRBJ2-3; 12 bases map to TRBD2. CDR3 length equals 15 residues. After removal of 4 bases from V and 0 bases from J, the junction contained 0 bases not matched to a gene. CDR1 is SGHNT and CDR2 is YYREEE in the germline V gene (reference sequence). CDR3 nucleotides: TGTGCCAGCAGCACTAGCGGGGGGAGCACAGATACGCAGTATTTT. The encoded protein is CASSTSGGSTDTQYF.

CDR3 DNA: TGCGCCAGCAGCTTGCGGAGTTACGCAACTAATGAAAAACTGTTTTTT. This encodes CASSLRSYATNEKLFF. This sequence joins TRBV5-1 and TRBJ1-4, with no clear D. Germline CDR1 reads SGHRS; CDR2 reads YFSETQ. Trimming took 1 base from V and 0 from J, leaving 10 bases between them. This CDR3 is built from 16 residues.

The J gene is TRBJ2-2, the V gene TRBV7-4; TRBD2 aligns across 15 bases. Germline CDR1 reads SGHVT; CDR2 reads SQSDAQ. The CDR3 sequence is 17 residues long. V shed 5 bases and J 5 bases; nucleotides not matched to a gene: 6. Here the CDR3 DNA reads TGTGCCAGCAGCCTCGGACTAGCGGGAGGGGGGACCGGGGAGCTGTTTTTT. Protein: CASSLGLAGGGTGELFF.

DNA for the CDR3: TGTGCCAGCAGCGCAACGGGACAGGGTAACTCTGGAAACACCATATATTTT. Its protein product is CASSATGQGNSGNTIYF. The chain is built from TRBV9 and TRBJ1-3, with 9 bases lining up with TRBD1. Germline loops: CDR1 SGDLS, CDR2 YYNGEE. The CDR3 covers 17 residues. Losses at the gene ends were 3 bases for V and 0 bases for J; bases not matched to a gene: 7.

The CDR3 DNA sequence: TGTGCCAGCAGTTCTGGACAGAGTCCTTCACCCCTCCACTTT. Encoded protein: CASSSGQSPSPLHF. The J gene is TRBJ1-6, the V gene TRBV28; D might be TRBD1 (6 bases). V was trimmed by 4 bases and J by 9 bases, leaving 13 bases between them. There are 14 residues in the CDR3. Germline V gene sequence: CDR1 MDHEN, CDR2 SYDVKM.

The chain recombines TRBV2 with TRBJ1-6; TRBD1 might be the D (6 bases). The germline V gene has CDR1 SNHLY and CDR2 FYNNEI. V lost 6 bases and J lost 7, with 10 bases in between. The CDR3 sequence is 13 residues long. The DNA for the CDR3 is TGTGCCAGCAGGGATCAGGGGAATTCACCCCTCCACTTT. Translated, it gives CASRDQGNSPLHF.

The chain employs TRBV11-3 and TRBJ2-1; 7 bases map to TRBD2. V gave up 4 bases and J gave up 12 bases; unmatched junction bases: 9. Germline V lookup: CDR1 SGHNT, CDR2 YENEEA. The CDR3 consists of 13 residues. CDR3 region: CASSSGRGGGQFF. The CDR3 coding sequence is TGTGCCAGCAGCTCCGGTCGCGGGGGAGGGCAGTTCTTC.

This chain joins TRBV9 and TRBJ1-2, with no clear D. Trimming left V 4 bases short and J 6 bases short, with 13 bases between. The germline CDR1 and CDR2 sequences are SGDLS and YYNGEE. This CDR3 has 13 residues. The CDR3 reads CASSREEEDGYTF. Here the CDR3 DNA reads TGTGCCAGCAGCAGAGAGGAGGAGGATGGCTACACCTTC.

The chain has TRBV6-2 or TRBV6-3 and TRBJ1-6, with D possibly matching TRBD1 (6 bases). This CDR3 region has 14 residues. CDR1 MNHEY and CDR2 SVGEGT come from the germline V gene. V lost 2 bases, J lost 9 bases, and 11 bases lay in between. The CDR3 sequence is CASSYTGGSSPLHF. CDR3 nucleotide sequence: TGTGCCAGCAGTTACACGGGGGGCAGTTCACCCCTCCACTTT.

The rearrangement joins TRBV2 to TRBJ1-5; TRBD1 agrees at 7 bases. Looked up from germline, CDR1 is SNHLY and CDR2 is FYNNEI. The V segment lost 8 bases and the J segment 5 bases; nucleotides outside the gene matches: 6. The CDR3 covers 13 residues. CDR3 sequence: CASRTGAYQPQHF. CDR3 in DNA: TGTGCCAGCCGGACAGGCGCATATCAGCCCCAGCATTTT.

This chain links TRBV27 with TRBJ2-2; perhaps TRBD2 as D (5 bases). Germline CDR1 and CDR2: MNHEY and SMNVEV (reference sequence). With 2 bases removed from V and 4 bases from J, the gap between germline ends came to 11 bases. The CDR3 has 15 amino acids. Here the CDR3 DNA reads TGTGCCAGCAGTTTAGTGAGGGCGGGCACCGGGGAGCTGTTTTTT. Its protein is CASSLVRAGTGELFF.

The chain employs TRBV11-2 and TRBJ2-1; D is uncertain. The V gene lost 0 bases and the J gene lost 0 bases, with 9 bases spanning the gap. Germline CDR1 SGHAT, CDR2 FQNNGV. The length of the CDR3 is 16 residues. This CDR3 is CASSLEVQSSYNEQFF. The CDR3 nucleotides read TGTGCCAGCAGCTTAGAAGTACAGAGCTCCTACAATGAGCAGTTCTTC.